Here is one TCR beta chain with its context. No antigen is known for it. Scientists ran DNA taken from cultured CD4+ T cells through the Oncomine TCR Beta short-read assay for sequencing. TCRdb reprocessed the PCR reads via MiXCR and lists one record per CDR3 protein. The sample consists of 6,400 or so distinct CDR3 sequences, approximately 23% of them appearing once. The sample is drawn from a study of vaccination and CD4 T cells after COVID-19. Treatment indicated: approximately 9-day PBMC culture with coronavirus spike peptide pools or control peptides (ViraFEST assay). Some 2 million PBMCs were grown per well alongside approximately 10 IU/ml IL-2 and about 9.9 ug/ml peptide pools. Per germline, CDR1 ENHRY and CDR2 SYGVKD. This CDR3 is built from 16 residues. Trimming shortened V by 2 bases and J by 1 base, and 15 bases separated the two germline ends.

The TCR sequence derives from a human donor who had recovered from COVID-19. Specimen: CD4+ T cells from blood, cultured in vitro, collected after SARS-CoV-2 vaccination. V is TRBV10-3 and J is TRBJ2-7, with a weak D call TRBD1 (6 bases). As DNA, the CDR3 is TGTGCCATCAGTGAGGGAAGGACAGTGAGATCCTACGAGCAGTACTTC. Translating it yields CAISEGRTVRSYEQYF.